Listed below are T cell receptor beta chains from one sample, sequenced in a study of spatial heterogeneity in lung cancer. In TCRdb, the 5' RACE reads were re-called with MiXCR into one record per CDR3 protein. The table shows roughly 18,000 distinct CDR3 sequences, with over 15% occurring only once. Sequenced here: PBMCs, sampled at surgery. The receptors shown here come from a male donor with early-stage non-small cell lung cancer. The CDR3 runs from the conserved cysteine through the conserved F or W. A D gene is named only where the DNA matches it firmly. Size values are once, few and many counts, or a class for expanded clones, and some rows have none.

v_call: TRBV7-8; clone_size: many; j_call: TRBJ1-2; d_call: .; cdr3_aa: CASKGGAGTFGYGYTF; cdr3_nt: TGTGCCAGCAAAGGGGGGGCAGGCACCTTTGGCTATGGCTACACCTTC
v_call: TRBV20-1; clone_size: once; j_call: TRBJ2-7; d_call: .; cdr3_aa: CSAKDSLTYEQYF; cdr3_nt: TGCAGTGCTAAGGACAGCCTAACCTACGAGCAGTACTTC
v_call: TRBV7-9; clone_size: medium-sized; j_call: TRBJ2-3; d_call: .; cdr3_aa: CASSLAPDTQYF; cdr3_nt: TGTGCCAGCAGCTTAGCCCCAGATACGCAGTATTTT
v_call: TRBV7-6; clone_size: .; j_call: TRBJ2-1; d_call: TRBD2; cdr3_aa: CASSLMTSGGSYNEQFF; cdr3_nt: TGTGCCAGCAGCTTAATGACTAGCGGGGGCTCCTACAATGAGCAGTTCTTC
v_call: TRBV7-2; clone_size: few; j_call: TRBJ2-7; d_call: .; cdr3_aa: CASSLIQDSYEQYF; cdr3_nt: TGTGCCAGCAGCTTAATACAGGACTCCTACGAGCAGTACTTC
v_call: TRBV7-9; clone_size: many; j_call: TRBJ2-5; d_call: .; cdr3_aa: CASSSTLGDQETQYF; cdr3_nt: TGTGCCAGCAGCTCCACTCTCGGGGACCAAGAGACCCAGTACTTC
v_call: TRBV18; clone_size: .; j_call: TRBJ2-3; d_call: .; cdr3_aa: CASSPGHSTDTQYF; cdr3_nt: TGTGCCAGCTCACCGGGCCACAGCACAGATACGCAGTATTTT
v_call: TRBV29-1; clone_size: .; j_call: TRBJ2-5; d_call: .; cdr3_aa: CSVGGKETQYF; cdr3_nt: TGCAGCGTAGGAGGAAAAGAGACCCAGTACTTC
v_call: TRBV15; clone_size: few; j_call: TRBJ1-2; d_call: .; cdr3_aa: CATSRDEGGGYTF; cdr3_nt: TGTGCCACCAGCAGAGACGAGGGAGGTGGCTACACCTTC
v_call: TRBV11-2; clone_size: .; j_call: TRBJ2-1; d_call: TRBD1; cdr3_aa: CASSSTGGEQFF; cdr3_nt: TGTGCCAGCAGCTCGACAGGGGGTGAGCAGTTCTTC
v_call: TRBV5-1; clone_size: many; j_call: TRBJ2-3; d_call: .; cdr3_aa: CASSLAERRGDTQYF; cdr3_nt: TGCGCCAGCAGCTTGGCGGAGCGGAGGGGAGATACGCAGTATTTT
v_call: TRBV10-1; clone_size: medium-sized; j_call: TRBJ1-6; d_call: .; cdr3_aa: CASSGGQLSPLHF; cdr3_nt: TGCGCCAGCAGTGGGGGGCAATTGTCACCCCTCCACTTT
v_call: TRBV12-3/TRBV12-4; clone_size: many; j_call: TRBJ2-7; d_call: TRBD2; cdr3_aa: CASSFNGGEYEQYF; cdr3_nt: TGTGCCAGCAGTTTTAACGGGGGGGAATACGAGCAGTACTTC
v_call: TRBV19; clone_size: .; j_call: TRBJ2-5; d_call: .; cdr3_aa: CASSFRARAMKETQYF; cdr3_nt: TGTGCCAGTAGCTTCCGGGCCAGGGCGATGAAAGAGACCCAGTACTTC
v_call: TRBV7-8; clone_size: medium-sized; j_call: TRBJ2-7; d_call: TRBD2; cdr3_aa: CASSLVSGGHPYEQYF; cdr3_nt: TGTGCCAGCAGCTTAGTATCGGGGGGGCACCCCTACGAGCAGTACTTC
v_call: TRBV11-2; clone_size: few; j_call: TRBJ2-1; d_call: .; cdr3_aa: CASSLQHDGVEQFF; cdr3_nt: TGTGCCAGCAGCTTGCAGCACGACGGAGTTGAGCAGTTCTTC
v_call: TRBV6-4; clone_size: many; j_call: TRBJ2-3; d_call: .; cdr3_aa: CASSDSGRAGTDTQYF; cdr3_nt: TGTGCCAGCAGTGACTCGGGAAGGGCAGGGACAGATACGCAGTATTTT
v_call: TRBV6-5; clone_size: .; j_call: TRBJ2-1; d_call: TRBD2; cdr3_aa: CASTESGLALYNEQFF; cdr3_nt: TGTGCCAGCACCGAATCGGGACTAGCGCTGTACAATGAGCAGTTCTTC
v_call: TRBV12-3/TRBV12-4; clone_size: few; j_call: TRBJ2-7; d_call: TRBD2; cdr3_aa: CASRRTSVYEQYF; cdr3_nt: TGTGCCAGCAGACGGACTAGCGTCTACGAGCAGTACTTC
v_call: TRBV5-6; clone_size: many; j_call: TRBJ1-2; d_call: .; cdr3_aa: CASSTGQLNYGYTF; cdr3_nt: TGTGCCAGCAGCACCGGACAGCTTAACTATGGCTACACCTTC
v_call: TRBV24-1; clone_size: many; j_call: TRBJ2-3; d_call: .; cdr3_aa: CATSVGGAADTQYF; cdr3_nt: TGTGCCACCAGTGTGGGGGGCGCAGCAGATACGCAGTATTTT
v_call: TRBV5-1; clone_size: medium-sized; j_call: TRBJ2-7; d_call: .; cdr3_aa: CASSLGNSYEQYF; cdr3_nt: TGCGCCAGCAGCTTGGGGAACTCCTACGAGCAGTACTTC
v_call: TRBV10-2; clone_size: many; j_call: TRBJ2-1; d_call: TRBD1; cdr3_aa: CASSESTGSSYNEQFF; cdr3_nt: TGCGCCAGCAGTGAGTCGACAGGGAGCTCCTACAATGAGCAGTTCTTC
v_call: TRBV7-3; clone_size: .; j_call: TRBJ1-1; d_call: .; cdr3_aa: CASRGLPNTEAFF; cdr3_nt: TGTGCCAGCAGAGGACTGCCGAACACTGAAGCTTTCTTT
v_call: TRBV29-1; clone_size: .; j_call: TRBJ1-2; d_call: .; cdr3_aa: CSVEMADGVYYGYTF; cdr3_nt: TGCAGCGTTGAAATGGCAGACGGAGTCTACTATGGCTACACCTTC
v_call: TRBV20-1; clone_size: few; j_call: TRBJ2-1; d_call: .; cdr3_aa: CSARAPSSYNEQFF; cdr3_nt: TGCAGTGCTAGGGCCCCGAGCTCCTACAATGAGCAGTTCTTC
v_call: TRBV9; clone_size: .; j_call: TRBJ2-2; d_call: TRBD2; cdr3_aa: CASSERGNTGELFF; cdr3_nt: TGTGCCAGCAGCGAGCGGGGGAACACCGGGGAGCTGTTTTTT
v_call: TRBV19; clone_size: many; j_call: TRBJ2-1; d_call: TRBD2; cdr3_aa: CASNRVAGGNEQFF; cdr3_nt: TGTGCCAGTAATCGGGTAGCGGGAGGCAATGAGCAGTTCTTC
v_call: TRBV12-3/TRBV12-4; clone_size: .; j_call: TRBJ2-7; d_call: .; cdr3_aa: CASSLNKDYEQYF; cdr3_nt: TGTGCCAGCAGTTTAAACAAAGACTACGAGCAGTACTTC